A single T cell receptor beta chain is shown here with its context. Its matching antigen is unknown. The sample belongs to a study of cytomegalovirus exposure and HLA in healthy donors. Study summary: A previous analysis identified 90 million to 140 million unique TCR beta sequences derived from around 180 million T cells.

Donors counted as nominally healthy when sampled, yet unrecorded immune exposures were likely. A multiplex PCR was run with 60 Vbeta primers and 13 Jbeta primers. TCRdb's copy holds only in-frame clones and misses some; the assay was immunoSEQ multiplex PCR. The sample has 150,000 to 200,000 clones, around nine tenths seen once. Overall study findings and caveats: The classifier was said to identify cytomegalovirus status with high specificity and sensitivity. Later on, an analysis tied about 17,000 TCR beta sequences to HLA alleles at 0.05 false discovery rate.

Sequencing was performed on PBMCs. The clonotype was recovered from a woman aged 18-29 years in good health and CMV-seronegative.

CDR3 nucleotides: TGTGCCAGCAGCTTAGGACAGGGGACTAACTATGGCTACACCTTC. Translated, it gives CASSLGQGTNYGYTF. This chain joins TRBV5-4 and TRBJ1-2; 9 bases are shared with TRBD1. The CDR3 spans 15 residues. The germline V gene encodes CDR1 SGHNT and CDR2 YYREEE (reference sequence). After removal of 2 bases from V and 0 bases from J, the junction contained 2 bases not matched to a gene.